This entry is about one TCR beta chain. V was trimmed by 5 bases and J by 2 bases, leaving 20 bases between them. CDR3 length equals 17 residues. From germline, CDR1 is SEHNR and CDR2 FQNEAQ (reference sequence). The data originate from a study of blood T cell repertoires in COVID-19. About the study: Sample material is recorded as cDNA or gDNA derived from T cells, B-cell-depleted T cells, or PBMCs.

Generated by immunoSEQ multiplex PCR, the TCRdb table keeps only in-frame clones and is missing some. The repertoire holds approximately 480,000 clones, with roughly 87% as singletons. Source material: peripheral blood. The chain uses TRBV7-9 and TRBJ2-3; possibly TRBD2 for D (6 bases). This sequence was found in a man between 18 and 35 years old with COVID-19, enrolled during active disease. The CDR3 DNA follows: TGTGCCAGCAGCGGGGGGAACAGAAAGCTTTACACAGATACGCAGTATTTT. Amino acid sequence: CASSGGNRKLYTDTQYF.